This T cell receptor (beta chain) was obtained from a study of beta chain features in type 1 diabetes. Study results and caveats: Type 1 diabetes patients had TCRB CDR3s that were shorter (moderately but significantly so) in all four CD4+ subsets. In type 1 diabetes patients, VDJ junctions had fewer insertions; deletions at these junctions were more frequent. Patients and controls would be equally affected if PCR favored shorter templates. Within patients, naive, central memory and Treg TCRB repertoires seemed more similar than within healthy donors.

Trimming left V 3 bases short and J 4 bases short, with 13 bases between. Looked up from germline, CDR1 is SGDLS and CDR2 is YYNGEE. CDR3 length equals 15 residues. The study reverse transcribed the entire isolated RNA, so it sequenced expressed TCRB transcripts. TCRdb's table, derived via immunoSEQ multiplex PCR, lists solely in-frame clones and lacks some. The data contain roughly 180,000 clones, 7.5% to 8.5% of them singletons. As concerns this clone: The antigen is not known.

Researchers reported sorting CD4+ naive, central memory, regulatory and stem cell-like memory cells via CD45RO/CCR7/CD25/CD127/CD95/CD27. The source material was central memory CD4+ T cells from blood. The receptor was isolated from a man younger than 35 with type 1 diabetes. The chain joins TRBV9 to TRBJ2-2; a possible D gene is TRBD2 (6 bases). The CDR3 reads CASSADPGATGELFF. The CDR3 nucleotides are TGTGCCAGCAGCGCAGACCCGGGAGCCACCGGGGAGCTGTTTTTT.